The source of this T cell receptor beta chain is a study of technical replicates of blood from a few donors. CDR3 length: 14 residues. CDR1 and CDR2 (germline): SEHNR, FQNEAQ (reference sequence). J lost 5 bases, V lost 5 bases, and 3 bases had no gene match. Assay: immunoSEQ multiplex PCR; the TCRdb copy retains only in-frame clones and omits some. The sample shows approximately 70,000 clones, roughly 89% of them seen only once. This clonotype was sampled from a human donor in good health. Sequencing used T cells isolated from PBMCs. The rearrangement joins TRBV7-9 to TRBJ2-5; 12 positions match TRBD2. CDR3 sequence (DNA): TGTGCCAGCAGCCGACTAGCGGGAGTCGAGACCCAGTACTTC. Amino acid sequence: CASSRLAGVETQYF.